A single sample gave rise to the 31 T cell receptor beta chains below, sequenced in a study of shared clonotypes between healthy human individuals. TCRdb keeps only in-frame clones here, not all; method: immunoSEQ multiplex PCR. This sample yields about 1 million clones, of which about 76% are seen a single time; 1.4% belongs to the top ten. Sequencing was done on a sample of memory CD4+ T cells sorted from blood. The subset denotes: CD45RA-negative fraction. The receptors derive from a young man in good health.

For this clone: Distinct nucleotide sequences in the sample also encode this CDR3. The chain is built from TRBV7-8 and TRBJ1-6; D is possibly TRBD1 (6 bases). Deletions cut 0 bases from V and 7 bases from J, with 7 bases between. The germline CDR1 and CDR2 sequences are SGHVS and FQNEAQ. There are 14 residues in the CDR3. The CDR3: CASSLAGGNSPLHF. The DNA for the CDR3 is TGTGCCAGCAGCTTAGCAGGGGGAAATTCACCCCTCCACTTT.

As DNA, the CDR3 is TGCAGTGCCGGAACCACAGATACGCAGTATTTT. Translating gives CSAGTTDTQYF. The rearrangement joins TRBV20-1 to TRBJ2-3; D is unclear. This CDR3 comprises 11 residues. Germline CDR1 DFQATT, CDR2 SNEGSKA (reference sequence). The germline V and J ends were trimmed by 6 bases and 2 bases, with 6 bases remaining between them.

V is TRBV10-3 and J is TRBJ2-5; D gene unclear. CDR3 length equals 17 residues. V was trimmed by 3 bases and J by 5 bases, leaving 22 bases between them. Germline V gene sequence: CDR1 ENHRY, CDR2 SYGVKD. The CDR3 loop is CAISEPKGPIFRETQYF. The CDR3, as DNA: TGTGCCATCAGTGAACCTAAAGGCCCCATTTTTAGGGAGACCCAGTACTTC.

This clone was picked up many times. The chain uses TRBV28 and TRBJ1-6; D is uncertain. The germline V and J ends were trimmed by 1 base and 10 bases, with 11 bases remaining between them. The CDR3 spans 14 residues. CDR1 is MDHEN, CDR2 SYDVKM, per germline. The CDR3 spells CASSLLSPYSPLHF. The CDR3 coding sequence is TGTGCCAGCAGTTTATTGAGCCCTTACTCACCCCTCCACTTT.

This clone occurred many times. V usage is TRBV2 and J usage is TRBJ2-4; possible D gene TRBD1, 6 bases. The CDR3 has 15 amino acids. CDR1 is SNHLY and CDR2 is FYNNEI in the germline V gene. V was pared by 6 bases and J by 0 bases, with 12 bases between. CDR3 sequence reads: CASRIGQLAKNIQYF. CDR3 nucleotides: TGTGCCAGCAGAATCGGACAGCTAGCCAAAAACATTCAGTACTTC.

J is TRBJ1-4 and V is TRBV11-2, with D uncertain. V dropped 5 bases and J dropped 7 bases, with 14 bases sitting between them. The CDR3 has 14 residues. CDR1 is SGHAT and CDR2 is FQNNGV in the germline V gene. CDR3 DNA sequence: TGTGCCAGCAGCCCGACCATTCGGGCTGAAAAACTGTTTTTT. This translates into CASSPTIRAEKLFF.

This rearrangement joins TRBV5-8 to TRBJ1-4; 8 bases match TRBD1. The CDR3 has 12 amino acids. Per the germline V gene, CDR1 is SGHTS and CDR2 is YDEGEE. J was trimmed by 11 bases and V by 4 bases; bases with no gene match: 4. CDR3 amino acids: CASSPGQGKLFF. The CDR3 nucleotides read TGTGCCAGCAGCCCCGGACAGGGCAAACTGTTTTTT.

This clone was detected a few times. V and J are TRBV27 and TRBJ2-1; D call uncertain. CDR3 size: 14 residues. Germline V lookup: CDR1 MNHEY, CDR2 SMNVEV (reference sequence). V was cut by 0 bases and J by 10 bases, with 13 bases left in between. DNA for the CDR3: TGTGCCAGCAGTTTATCGTTAACCGTTAGAGAGCAGTTCTTC. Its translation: CASSLSLTVREQFF.

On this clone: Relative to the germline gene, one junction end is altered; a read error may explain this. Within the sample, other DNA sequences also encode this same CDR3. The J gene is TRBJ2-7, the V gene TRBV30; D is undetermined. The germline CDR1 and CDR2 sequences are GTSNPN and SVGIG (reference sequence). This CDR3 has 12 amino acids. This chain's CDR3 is CAWNIVQSHPNF. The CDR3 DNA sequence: TGTGCCTGGAATATCGTACAGTCCCATCCCAACTTC.

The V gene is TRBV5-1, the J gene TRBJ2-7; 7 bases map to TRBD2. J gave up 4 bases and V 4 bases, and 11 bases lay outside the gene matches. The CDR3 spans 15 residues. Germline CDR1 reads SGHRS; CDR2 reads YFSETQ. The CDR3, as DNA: TGCGCCAGCAGCCCGGGGGGAGGCCAAGAGTACGAGCAGTACTTC. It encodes CASSPGGGQEYEQYF.

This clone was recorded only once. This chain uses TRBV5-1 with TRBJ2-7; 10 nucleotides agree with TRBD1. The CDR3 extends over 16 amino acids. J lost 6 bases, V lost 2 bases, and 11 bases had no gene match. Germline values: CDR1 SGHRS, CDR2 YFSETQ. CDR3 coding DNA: TGCGCCAGCAGCTTTCAAGGGACAGGGGTTTTCGGCGAGCAGTACTTC. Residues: CASSFQGTGVFGEQYF.

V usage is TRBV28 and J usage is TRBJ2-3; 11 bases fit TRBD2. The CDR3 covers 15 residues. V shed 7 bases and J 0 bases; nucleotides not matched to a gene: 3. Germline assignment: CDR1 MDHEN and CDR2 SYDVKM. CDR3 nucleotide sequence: TGTGCCAGCACAAGACTAGCGGGGAGCACAGATACGCAGTATTTT. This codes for CASTRLAGSTDTQYF. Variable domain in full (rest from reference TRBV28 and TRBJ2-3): DVKVTQSSRYLVKRTGEKVFLECVQDMDHENMFWYRQDPGLGLRLIYFSYDVKMKEKGDIPEGYSVSREKKERFSLILESASTNQTSMYLCASTRLAGSTDTQYFGPGTRLTVL.

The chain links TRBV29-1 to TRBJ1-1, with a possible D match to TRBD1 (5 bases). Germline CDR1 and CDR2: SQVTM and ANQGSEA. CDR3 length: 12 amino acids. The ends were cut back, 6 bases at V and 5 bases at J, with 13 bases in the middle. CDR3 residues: CSVRQGITEAFF. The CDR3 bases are TGCAGCGTCAGGCAGGGAATAACTGAAGCTTTCTTT.

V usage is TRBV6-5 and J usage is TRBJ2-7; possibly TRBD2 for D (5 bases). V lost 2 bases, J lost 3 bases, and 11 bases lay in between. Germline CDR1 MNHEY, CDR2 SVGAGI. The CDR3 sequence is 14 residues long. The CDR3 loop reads CASSYRRVGYEQYF. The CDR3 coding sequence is TGTGCCAGCAGTTACCGGCGGGTGGGCTACGAGCAGTACTTC.

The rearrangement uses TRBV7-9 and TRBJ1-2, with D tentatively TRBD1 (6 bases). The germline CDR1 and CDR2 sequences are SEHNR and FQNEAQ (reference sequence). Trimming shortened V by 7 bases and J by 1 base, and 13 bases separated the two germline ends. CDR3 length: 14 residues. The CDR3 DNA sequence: TGTGCCAGCACCCGGACAGAGATTAACTATGGCTACACCTTC. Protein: CASTRTEINYGYTF.

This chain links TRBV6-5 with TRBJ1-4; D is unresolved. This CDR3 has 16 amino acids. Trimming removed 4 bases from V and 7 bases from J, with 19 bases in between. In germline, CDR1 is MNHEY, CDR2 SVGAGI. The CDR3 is CASSSRSRSFSEKLFF. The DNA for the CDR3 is TGTGCCAGCAGTTCCCGAAGTCGGAGTTTTAGTGAAAAACTGTTTTTT.

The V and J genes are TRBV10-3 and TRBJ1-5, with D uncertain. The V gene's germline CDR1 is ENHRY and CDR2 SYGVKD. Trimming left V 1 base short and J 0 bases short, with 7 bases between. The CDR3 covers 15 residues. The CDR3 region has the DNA TGTGCCATCAGTGAGTTTACTAATAGCAATCAGCCCCAGCATTTT. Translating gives CAISEFTNSNQPQHF.

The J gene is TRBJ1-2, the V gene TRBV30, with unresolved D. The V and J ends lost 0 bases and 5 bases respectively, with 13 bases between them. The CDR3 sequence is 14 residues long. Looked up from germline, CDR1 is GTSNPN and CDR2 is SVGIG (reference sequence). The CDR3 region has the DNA TGTGCCTGGAGTGTACAAAAGGGCTGGTATGGCTACACCTTC. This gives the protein CAWSVQKGWYGYTF.

CDR3 sequence reads: CASSRAGTGNQETQYF. The DNA of the CDR3 is TGTGCCAGTAGCAGAGCCGGGACAGGGAACCAAGAGACCCAGTACTTC. This sequence joins TRBV19 and TRBJ2-5, with 9 positions matching TRBD1. CDR3 length: 16 residues. With 6 bases clipped from V and 0 bases from J, the junction kept 8 bases outside the gene matches. Looked up from germline, CDR1 is LNHDA and CDR2 is SQIVND (reference sequence). The variable domain in full, with the rest retrieved from reference TRBV19 and TRBJ2-5, is DGGITQSPKYLFRKEGQNVTLSCEQNLNHDAMYWYRQDPGQGLRLIYYSQIVNDFQKGDIAEGYSVSREKKESFPLTVTSAQKNPTAFYLCASSRAGTGNQETQYFGPGTRLLVL.

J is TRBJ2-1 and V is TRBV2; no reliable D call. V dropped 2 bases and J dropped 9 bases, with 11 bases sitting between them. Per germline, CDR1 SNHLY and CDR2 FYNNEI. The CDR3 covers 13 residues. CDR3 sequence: CASSERAASEQFF. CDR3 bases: TGTGCCAGCAGTGAACGCGCCGCGAGTGAGCAGTTCTTC.

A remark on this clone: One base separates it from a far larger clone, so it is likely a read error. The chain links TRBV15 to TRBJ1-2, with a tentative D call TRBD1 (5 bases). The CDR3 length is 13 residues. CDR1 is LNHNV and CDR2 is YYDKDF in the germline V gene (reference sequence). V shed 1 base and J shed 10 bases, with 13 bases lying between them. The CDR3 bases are TGTGCCACCAGCAGAGTGGGGACGGAAGACTACACCTTC. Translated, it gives CATSRVGTEDYTF.

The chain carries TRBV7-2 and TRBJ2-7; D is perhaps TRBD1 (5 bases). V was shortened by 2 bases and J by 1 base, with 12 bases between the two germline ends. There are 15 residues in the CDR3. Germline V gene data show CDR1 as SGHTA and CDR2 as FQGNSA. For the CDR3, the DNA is TGTGCCAGCAGCTTATTATCGACAGTTTCCTACGAGCAGTACTTC. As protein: CASSLLSTVSYEQYF. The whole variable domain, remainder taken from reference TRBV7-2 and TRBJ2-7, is GAGVSQSPSNKVTEKGKDVELRCDPISGHTALYWYRQSLGQGLEFLIYFQGNSAPDKSGLPSDRFSAERTGGSVSTLTIQRTQQEDSAVYLCASSLLSTVSYEQYFGPGTRLTVT.

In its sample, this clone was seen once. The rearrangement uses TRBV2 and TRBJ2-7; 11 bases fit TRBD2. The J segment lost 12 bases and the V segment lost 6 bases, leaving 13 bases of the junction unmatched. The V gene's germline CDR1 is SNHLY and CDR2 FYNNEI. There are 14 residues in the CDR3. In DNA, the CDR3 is TGTGCCAGCAGATTTGAACTAGCGGGAGAACTCGGGTACTTC. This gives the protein CASRFELAGELGYF.

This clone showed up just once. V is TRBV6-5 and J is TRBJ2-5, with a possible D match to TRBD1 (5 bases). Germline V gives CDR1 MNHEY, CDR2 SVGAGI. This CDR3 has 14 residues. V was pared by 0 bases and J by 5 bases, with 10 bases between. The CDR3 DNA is TGTGCCAGCAGTTACTCCCCAGGGTCGGAGACCCAGTACTTC. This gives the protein CASSYSPGSETQYF.

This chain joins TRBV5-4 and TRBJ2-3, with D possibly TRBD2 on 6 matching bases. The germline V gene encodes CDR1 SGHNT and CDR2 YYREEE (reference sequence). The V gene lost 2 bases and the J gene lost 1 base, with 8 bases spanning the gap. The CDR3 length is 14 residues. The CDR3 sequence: CASSFSSGTDTQYF. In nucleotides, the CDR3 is TGTGCCAGCAGCTTTTCTAGCGGCACAGATACGCAGTATTTT.

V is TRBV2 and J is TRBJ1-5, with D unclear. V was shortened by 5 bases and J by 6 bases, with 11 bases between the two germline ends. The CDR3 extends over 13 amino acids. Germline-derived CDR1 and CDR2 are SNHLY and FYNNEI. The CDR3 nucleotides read TGTGCCAGCAGTCCAGGACTGTCTCAGCCCCAGCATTTT. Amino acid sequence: CASSPGLSQPQHF.

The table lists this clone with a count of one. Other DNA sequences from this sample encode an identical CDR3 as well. The CDR3 nucleotides are TGTGCCAGTAGTATAGGGGGGACAGCGAACACCGGGGAGCTGTTTTTT. Its protein is CASSIGGTANTGELFF. The rearrangement uses TRBV19 and TRBJ2-2; 7 nucleotides align to TRBD1. Trimming cost V 1 base and J 0 bases; bases outside gene matches: 2. Germline loops: CDR1 LNHDA, CDR2 SQIVND (reference sequence). CDR3 length: 16 residues.

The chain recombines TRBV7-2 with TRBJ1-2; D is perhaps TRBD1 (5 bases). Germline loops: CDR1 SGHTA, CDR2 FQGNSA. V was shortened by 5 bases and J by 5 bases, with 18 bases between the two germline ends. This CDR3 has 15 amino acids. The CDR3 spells CASSPQGTARYGYTF. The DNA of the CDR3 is TGTGCCAGCAGCCCCCAGGGAACCGCTCGGTATGGCTACACCTTC.

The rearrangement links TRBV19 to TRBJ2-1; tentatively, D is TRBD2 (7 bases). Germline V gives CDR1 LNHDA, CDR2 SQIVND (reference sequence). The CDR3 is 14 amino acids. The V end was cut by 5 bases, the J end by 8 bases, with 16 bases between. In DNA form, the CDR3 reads TGTGCCAGTAGTTGGGCGGGGGCCTGGGATGAGCAGTTCTTC. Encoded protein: CASSWAGAWDEQFF.

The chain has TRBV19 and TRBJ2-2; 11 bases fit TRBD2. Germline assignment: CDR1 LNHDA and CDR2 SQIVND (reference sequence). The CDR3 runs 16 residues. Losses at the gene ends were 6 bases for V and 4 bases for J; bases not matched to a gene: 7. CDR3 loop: CASSTGTSGSTGELFF. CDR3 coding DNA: TGTGCCAGTAGCACGGGGACTAGCGGATCCACCGGGGAGCTGTTTTTT.

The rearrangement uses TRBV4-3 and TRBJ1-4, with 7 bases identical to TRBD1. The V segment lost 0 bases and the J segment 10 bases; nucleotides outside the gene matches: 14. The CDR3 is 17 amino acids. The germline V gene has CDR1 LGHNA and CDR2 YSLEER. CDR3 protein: CASSQDPTGTVRGKLFF. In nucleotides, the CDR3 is TGCGCCAGCAGCCAAGATCCGACGGGGACAGTCCGGGGAAAACTGTTTTTT.